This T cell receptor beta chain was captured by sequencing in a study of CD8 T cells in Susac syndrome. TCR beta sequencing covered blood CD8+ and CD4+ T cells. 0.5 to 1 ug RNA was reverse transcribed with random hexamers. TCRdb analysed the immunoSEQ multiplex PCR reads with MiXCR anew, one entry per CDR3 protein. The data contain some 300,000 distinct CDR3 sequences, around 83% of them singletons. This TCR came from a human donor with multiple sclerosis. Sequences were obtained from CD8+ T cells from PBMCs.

The CDR3: CASSSSNTYNEQFF. The DNA of the CDR3 is TGTGCCAGCAGTTCCTCAAATACCTACAATGAGCAGTTCTTC. V usage is TRBV28 and J usage is TRBJ2-1; D gene unclear. Trimming removed 4 bases from V and 2 bases from J, with 9 bases in between. Germline-derived CDR1 and CDR2 are MDHEN and SYDVKM. This CDR3 region has 14 residues.